This T cell receptor beta chain originates from a study of T cells in Graves' hyperthyroidism and ophthalmopathy. Uncontrolled infection, other autoimmune disease, pregnancy or lactation led to exclusion. As to this clonotype: At one of its ends the junction is not consistent with the germline gene, which may arise from a read error.

What was amplified from RNA transcripts were TCR beta CDR3 regions. RT-PCR in the first round (using the HTBI primer set) targeted the TCR CDR3. In TCRdb, the multiplex PCR reads were re-called with MiXCR into one record per CDR3 protein. The table shows some 510,000 distinct CDR3 sequences, with more than 45% occurring only once. The sample taken for sequencing was peripheral blood or thyroid tissue (not recorded which). The source is a young woman with Graves' hyperthyroidism.

CDR3: CASSLQGSEETQCF. The CDR3 DNA sequence: TGTGCCAGCAGCTTACAGGGCTCCGAAGAGACCCAGTGCTTC. The V gene is TRBV7-4, the J gene TRBJ2-5; D possibly corresponds to TRBD1 (5 bases). Looked up from germline, CDR1 is SGHVT and CDR2 is SQSDAQ. The CDR3 covers 14 residues. Filled out from reference TRBV7-4 and TRBJ2-5, the complete variable domain reads GAGVSQSPRYKVAKRGRDVALRCDSISGHVTLYWYRQTLGQGSEVLTYSQSDAQRDKSGRPSGRFSAERPERSVSTLKIQRTEQGDSAVYLCASSLQGSEETQCFGPGTRLLVL.